The 22 T cell receptor beta chains below come from one sample, sequenced in a study of monozygotic twins with cystic fibrosis. TCRdb's table, derived via immunoSEQ multiplex PCR, lists solely in-frame clones and lacks some. This sample has about 24,000 clones, with more than 75% found just once. The sample was blood. These receptors were obtained from a woman under 40 with cystic fibrosis.

In its sample, this clone was seen a few times. This chain connects TRBV4-2 to TRBJ1-1, with D tentatively TRBD1 (6 bases). Germline CDR1 reads LGHNA; CDR2 reads YNFKEQ. Trimming removed 4 bases at V and 1 base at J, with 10 bases between. The CDR3 length is 14 residues. CDR3 sequence (DNA): TGTGCCAGCAGCCCACAGGGCGGGAACACTGAAGCTTTCTTT. Protein product: CASSPQGGNTEAFF.

The J gene is TRBJ1-1, the V gene TRBV7-2; 7 bases fit TRBD1. The junction had 8 bases not matched to a gene; V was cut back by 5 bases and J by 8 bases. The germline V gene encodes CDR1 SGHTA and CDR2 FQGNSA. The CDR3 loop spans 13 amino acids. CDR3 nucleotides: TGTGCCAGCAGCCCCCCTCCGGGACAGGAAGCTTTCTTT. Protein: CASSPPPGQEAFF.

The rearrangement joins TRBV4-2 to TRBJ1-2; D unclear. The CDR3 runs to 16 residues. Trimming removed 2 bases from V and 2 bases from J, with 15 bases in between. CDR1 and CDR2 from the germline V gene are LGHNA and YNFKEQ. CDR3 residues: CASSQPWVTGNYGYTF. In DNA, the CDR3 is TGTGCCAGCAGCCAACCCTGGGTGACTGGGAACTATGGCTACACCTTC.

The rearrangement uses TRBV5-5 and TRBJ2-6; no clear D. V was trimmed by 1 base and J by 4 bases, leaving 12 bases between them. The CDR3 spans 16 residues. Germline assignment: CDR1 SGHKS and CDR2 YYEKEE (reference sequence). The chain's CDR3 is CASSLQPGGGANVLTF. The CDR3 nucleotides are TGTGCCAGCAGCTTGCAACCGGGCGGCGGGGCCAACGTCCTGACTTTC. Looking up the rest from reference TRBV5-5 and TRBJ2-6 gives the full variable domain: DAGVTQSPTHLIKTRGQQVTLRCSPISGHKSVSWYQQVLGQGPQFIFQYYEKEERGRGNFPDRFSARQFPNYSSELNVNALLLGDSALYLCASSLQPGGGANVLTFGAGSRLTVL.

The chain links TRBV29-1 to TRBJ1-1; D is unclear. This CDR3 is 10 amino acids long. Trimming removed 6 bases at V and 1 base at J, with 3 bases between. The germline V gene has CDR1 SQVTM and CDR2 ANQGSEA. The CDR3 DNA reads as TGCAGCGTGGAGAACACTGAAGCTTTCTTT. Translation: CSVENTEAFF.

This clone was seen only once. This chain uses TRBV28 with TRBJ2-1; D ambiguous. Germline CDR1 MDHEN, CDR2 SYDVKM. This CDR3 contains 12 residues. With 7 bases removed from V and 2 bases from J, the gap between germline ends came to 6 bases. CDR3 DNA sequence: TGTGCCAGCACCGACCCCTACAATGAGCAGTTCTTC. Amino acids: CASTDPYNEQFF. The whole variable domain, remainder taken from reference TRBV28 and TRBJ2-1, is DVKVTQSSRYLVKRTGEKVFLECVQDMDHENMFWYRQDPGLGLRLIYFSYDVKMKEKGDIPEGYSVSREKKERFSLILESASTNQTSMYLCASTDPYNEQFFGPGTRLTVL.

The chain combines TRBV10-3 with TRBJ1-1; D might be TRBD1 (6 bases). From germline, CDR1 is ENHRY and CDR2 SYGVKD. V lost 6 bases, J lost 3 bases, and 11 bases lay in between. The CDR3 spans 13 residues. CDR3 sequence: CAIRAGGDTEAFF. CDR3 bases: TGTGCCATCAGGGCCGGGGGCGACACTGAAGCTTTCTTT.

The V gene is TRBV2, the J gene TRBJ2-7; tentatively, D is TRBD2 (5 bases). This CDR3 has 15 amino acids. The V and J ends lost 7 bases and 7 bases respectively, with 23 bases between them. The germline CDR1 and CDR2 sequences are SNHLY and FYNNEI. This CDR3 is CASIPMAGTPGEQYF. Here the CDR3 DNA reads TGTGCCAGCATCCCTATGGCGGGTACGCCGGGGGAGCAGTACTTC.

The V gene is TRBV13, the J gene TRBJ1-2, with D possibly matching TRBD1 (5 bases). Between the trimmed V and J ends, which lost 5 bases and 4 bases, there was a span of 14 bases. This CDR3 is built from 14 residues. Germline CDR1 reads PRHDT; CDR2 reads FYEKMQ (reference sequence). Here the CDR3 DNA reads TGTGCCAGCAGCATCCGGGACCCTACCTATGGCTACACCTTC. The encoded protein is CASSIRDPTYGYTF.

This chain joins TRBV4-1 and TRBJ1-5; maybe TRBD1 (5 bases). The germline V and J ends were trimmed by 4 bases and 1 base, with 26 bases remaining between them. The CDR3 covers 20 residues. CDR1 and CDR2 from the germline V gene are MGHRA and YSYEKL. The DNA of the CDR3 is TGCGCCAGCAGCCGATCAGGGTTTTACAGGCGTGAAATAAGCAATCAGCCCCAGCATTTT. Its translation is CASSRSGFYRREISNQPQHF.

The V gene is TRBV7-9, the J gene TRBJ2-7, with D possibly TRBD2 on 5 matching bases. The V end lost 5 bases, the J end lost 7 bases, and 12 bases lay between the germline ends. Germline V gene lookup returns CDR1 SEHNR and CDR2 FQNEAQ (reference sequence). The CDR3 covers 12 residues. The CDR3: CASSPEGSEQYF. CDR3 coding DNA: TGTGCCAGCAGCCCTGAGGGATCGGAGCAGTACTTC.

The chain employs TRBV19 and TRBJ1-2; no clear D gene. V lost 5 bases to trimming and J lost 3 bases, with 13 bases between them. The CDR3 contains 14 residues. The germline gives CDR1 LNHDA, CDR2 SQIVND (reference sequence). The CDR3 sequence: CASSAGLGHYGYTF. In nucleotides, the CDR3 is TGTGCCAGTAGTGCTGGACTGGGCCACTATGGCTACACCTTC.

This rearrangement joins TRBV6-6 to TRBJ2-3; D might be TRBD1 or TRBD2, each matching 5 bases. There are 13 residues in the CDR3. The germline V and J ends were trimmed by 6 bases and 3 bases, with 10 bases remaining between them. Germline loops: CDR1 MNHNY, CDR2 SVGAGI (reference sequence). In nucleotides, the CDR3 is TGTGCCAGCAGACGGGGCCGAACAGATACGCAGTATTTT. Translating it yields CASRRGRTDTQYF.

The chain is built from TRBV19 and TRBJ1-1; possibly TRBD1 for D (6 bases). CDR3 length: 13 residues. The V and J ends lost 10 bases and 0 bases respectively, with 12 bases between them. Germline CDR1 is LNHDA and CDR2 is SQIVND (reference sequence). The CDR3 sequence is CATRGGLNTEAFF. The CDR3 coding sequence is TGTGCCACCCGAGGGGGGTTGAACACTGAAGCTTTCTTT.

J is TRBJ2-1 and V is TRBV7-2; no reliable D call. The CDR3 runs to 13 residues. Per germline, CDR1 SGHTA and CDR2 FQGNSA. With 6 bases removed from V and 3 bases from J, the gap between germline ends came to 9 bases. CDR3 in DNA: TGTGCCAGCAGTCGTCCCATCTACAATGAGCAGTTCTTC. It yields the protein CASSRPIYNEQFF.

The genes are TRBV11-2 and TRBJ1-1; 7 bases fit TRBD1. CDR1 is SGHAT and CDR2 is FQNNGV in the germline V gene. CDR3 length equals 15 residues. V dropped 5 bases and J dropped 3; count of bases not matched to a gene: 9. CDR3 nucleotide sequence: TGTGCCAGCAGCACGCGAATAGACAGGGACACTGAAGCTTTCTTT. Amino acid sequence: CASSTRIDRDTEAFF.

The chain joins TRBV2 to TRBJ2-5; D could derive from TRBD1 or TRBD2 (6 bases each). The J call could be wrong; TRBJ2-7 is a better fit for the DNA end. The CDR3 length is 11 residues. CDR1 and CDR2 from the germline V gene are SNHLY and FYNNEI. In DNA, the CDR3 is TGTGCCAGCATAGGGGGGTACGAGCAGTACTTC. As protein: CASIGGYEQYF.

The chain links TRBV14 to TRBJ2-7, with 8 bases lining up with TRBD1. This CDR3 comprises 14 residues. V lost 4 bases, J lost 3 bases, and 5 bases stayed unmatched. CDR1 and CDR2 from the germline V gene are SGHDN and FVKESK. For the CDR3, the DNA is TGTGCCAGCAGCCCCGGGACAGGTTACTACGAGCAGTACTTC. Translation: CASSPGTGYYEQYF.

This chain connects TRBV7-9 to TRBJ2-5; TRBD2 matches 8 bases. The CDR3 covers 15 residues. V lost 1 base and J lost 5; bases outside the gene matches: 6. The germline V gene encodes CDR1 SEHNR and CDR2 FQNEAQ (reference sequence). This CDR3 is CASSLGGTSRETQYF. DNA for the CDR3: TGTGCCAGCAGCTTAGGCGGGACTAGTAGGGAGACCCAGTACTTC. The full variable domain, its missing parts supplied by reference TRBV7-9 and TRBJ2-5, is DTGVSQNPRHKITKRGQNVTFRCDPISEHNRLYWYRQTLGQGPEFLTYFQNEAQLEKSRLLSDRFSAERPKGSFSTLEIQRTEQGDSAMYLCASSLGGTSRETQYFGPGTRLLVL.

V is TRBV18 and J is TRBJ2-3; 10 bases fit TRBD1. J lost 4 bases, V lost 2 bases, and 3 bases had no gene match. Per germline, CDR1 KGHSH and CDR2 LQKENI. This CDR3 spans 15 amino acids. The DNA of the CDR3 is TGTGCCAGCTCACCAGACAGGGGGCAGGCAGATACGCAGTATTTT. It specifies CASSPDRGQADTQYF.

V usage is TRBV5-1 and J usage is TRBJ1-2; D call uncertain. The V and J ends lost 3 bases and 1 base respectively, with 19 bases between them. The germline gives CDR1 SGHRS, CDR2 YFSETQ. The CDR3 contains 17 residues. The CDR3 loop is CASSYTPTRNSNYGYTF. CDR3 nucleotide sequence: TGCGCCAGCAGCTATACACCCACACGGAATAGTAACTATGGCTACACCTTC.

The chain links TRBV29-1 to TRBJ2-3, with D perhaps TRBD1 or TRBD2 (5 bases each). This CDR3 has 12 amino acids. Germline CDR1 reads SQVTM; CDR2 reads ANQGSEA. V was clipped by 5 bases and J by 5 bases, with 11 bases between them. Written as DNA, the CDR3 is TGCAGCGTTAACCGGGACGGAGATACGCAGTATTTT. Translating gives CSVNRDGDTQYF.